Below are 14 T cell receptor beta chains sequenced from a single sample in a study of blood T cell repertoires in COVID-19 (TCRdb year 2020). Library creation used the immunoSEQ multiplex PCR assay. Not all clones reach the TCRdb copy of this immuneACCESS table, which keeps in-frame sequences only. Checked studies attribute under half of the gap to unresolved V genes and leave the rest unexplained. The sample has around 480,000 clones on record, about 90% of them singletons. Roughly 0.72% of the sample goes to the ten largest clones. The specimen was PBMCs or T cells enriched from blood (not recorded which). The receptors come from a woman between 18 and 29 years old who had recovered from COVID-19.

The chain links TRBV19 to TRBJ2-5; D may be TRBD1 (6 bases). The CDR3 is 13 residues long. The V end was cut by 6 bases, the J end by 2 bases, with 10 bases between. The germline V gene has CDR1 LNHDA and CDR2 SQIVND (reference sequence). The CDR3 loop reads CASRTDSQETQYF. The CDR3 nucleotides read TGTGCCAGTAGGACGGACAGTCAAGAGACCCAGTACTTC.

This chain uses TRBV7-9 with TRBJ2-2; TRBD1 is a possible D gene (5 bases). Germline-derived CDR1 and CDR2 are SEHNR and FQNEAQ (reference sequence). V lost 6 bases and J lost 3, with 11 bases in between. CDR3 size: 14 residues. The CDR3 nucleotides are TGTGCCAGCAGGGAGACAGCGTACACCGGGGAGCTGTTTTTT. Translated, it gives CASRETAYTGELFF.

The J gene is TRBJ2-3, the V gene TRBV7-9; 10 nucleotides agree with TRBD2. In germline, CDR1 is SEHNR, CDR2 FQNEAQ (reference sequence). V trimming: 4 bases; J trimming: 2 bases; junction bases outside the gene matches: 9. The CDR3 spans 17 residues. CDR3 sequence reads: CASSSGFSGGDTDTQYF. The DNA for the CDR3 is TGTGCCAGCAGCTCCGGATTCAGCGGGGGGGACACAGATACGCAGTATTTT.

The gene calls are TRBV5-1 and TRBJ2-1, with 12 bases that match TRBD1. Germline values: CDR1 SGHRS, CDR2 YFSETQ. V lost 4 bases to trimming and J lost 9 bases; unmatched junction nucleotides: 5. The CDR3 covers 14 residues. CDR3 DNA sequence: TGCGCCAGCAGCCACGGGACAGGGGGCCCTGAGCAGTTCTTC. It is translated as CASSHGTGGPEQFF.

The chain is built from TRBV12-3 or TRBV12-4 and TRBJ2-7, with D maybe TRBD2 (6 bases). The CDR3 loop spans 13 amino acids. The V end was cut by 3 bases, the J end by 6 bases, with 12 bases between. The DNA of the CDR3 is TGTGCCAGCAGTTTGGAGGGGAGAGGCGAGCAGTACTTC. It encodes CASSLEGRGEQYF.

The CDR3 region has the DNA TGTGCCAGCAGTTACTTCGGGGGGCAGAGAAGTTACGAGCAGTACTTC. This translates into CASSYFGGQRSYEQYF. The chain combines TRBV6-5 with TRBJ2-7, with D perhaps matching TRBD2 (7 bases). CDR1 and CDR2 from the germline V gene are MNHEY and SVGAGI. CDR3 length equals 16 residues. The V end was cut by 1 base, the J end by 4 bases, with 17 bases between.

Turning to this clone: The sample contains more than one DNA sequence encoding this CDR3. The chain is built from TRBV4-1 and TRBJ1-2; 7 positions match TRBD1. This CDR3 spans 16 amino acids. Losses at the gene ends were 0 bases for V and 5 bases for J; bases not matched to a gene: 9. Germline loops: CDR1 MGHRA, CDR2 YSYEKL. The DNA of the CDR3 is TGCGCCAGCAGCCAAGATCCTGGTACAGGGGCATATGGCTACACCTTC. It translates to CASSQDPGTGAYGYTF.

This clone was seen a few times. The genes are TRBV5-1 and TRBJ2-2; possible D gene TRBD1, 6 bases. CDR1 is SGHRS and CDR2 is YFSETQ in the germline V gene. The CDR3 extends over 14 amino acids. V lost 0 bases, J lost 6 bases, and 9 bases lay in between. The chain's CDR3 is CASSLDRAAGELFF. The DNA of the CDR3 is TGCGCCAGCAGCTTGGACAGGGCCGCCGGGGAGCTGTTTTTT.

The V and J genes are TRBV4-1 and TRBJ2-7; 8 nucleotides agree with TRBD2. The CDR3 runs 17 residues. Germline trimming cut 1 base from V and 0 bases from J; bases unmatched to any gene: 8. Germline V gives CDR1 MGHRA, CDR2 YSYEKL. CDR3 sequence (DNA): TGCGCCAGCAGCCAAGGACGAGGGCGGGGGGTCTCCTACGAGCAGTACTTC. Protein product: CASSQGRGRGVSYEQYF.

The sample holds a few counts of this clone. The CDR3 sequence is CASRYTGTGNTEAFF. DNA of the CDR3: TGTGCCAGCAGATACACTGGGACAGGGAACACTGAAGCTTTCTTT. The chain is built from TRBV6-5 and TRBJ1-1, with TRBD1 identical over 8 bases. CDR3 length: 15 residues. Germline values: CDR1 MNHEY, CDR2 SVGAGI. Germline trimming cut 6 bases from V and 1 base from J; bases unmatched to any gene: 7.

CDR3 in DNA: TGTGCCAGCAAAATGGGACAGCACCTCTACGAGCAGTACTTC. It is translated as CASKMGQHLYEQYF. The genes are TRBV27 and TRBJ2-7; 7 bases fit TRBD1. The V gene end was trimmed by 7 bases and the J gene end by 3 bases; junction bases not matched to a gene: 9. The CDR3 covers 14 residues. Germline V lookup: CDR1 MNHEY, CDR2 SMNVEV (reference sequence).

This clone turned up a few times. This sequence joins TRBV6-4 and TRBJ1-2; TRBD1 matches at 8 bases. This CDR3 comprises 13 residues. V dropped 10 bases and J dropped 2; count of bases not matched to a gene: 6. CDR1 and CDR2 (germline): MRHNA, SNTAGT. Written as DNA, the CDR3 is TGTGCCATCGGACAGGGCTTAAACTATGGCTACACCTTC. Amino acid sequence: CAIGQGLNYGYTF.

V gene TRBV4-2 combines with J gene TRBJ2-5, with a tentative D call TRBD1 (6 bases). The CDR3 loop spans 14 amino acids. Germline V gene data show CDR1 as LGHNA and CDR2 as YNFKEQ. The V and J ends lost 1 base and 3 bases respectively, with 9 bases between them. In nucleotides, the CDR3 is TGTGCCAGCAGCCAAGGGTCAGGGGAAGAGACCCAGTACTTC. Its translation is CASSQGSGEETQYF.

CDR3 coding DNA: TGTGCAAGTCGCTTTCCTCCGGGACAGGGGGCCGATTATGAAAAACTGTTTTTT. It translates to CASRFPPGQGADYEKLFF. The chain combines TRBV12-2 with TRBJ1-4; the table calls TRBD1, which could not be checked here. TRBV12-2 is classified as a pseudogene. The CDR3 spans 18 residues.